The entry that follows covers one T cell receptor (beta chain) sequence. Antigen unknown. The sample is drawn from a study of graft-versus-host responses after intestinal transplantation. Some clones are missing from TCRdb's copy, which holds only in-frame ones; the method was immunoSEQ multiplex PCR. The data contain about 85,000 clones, under 85% of them seen just once; the ten biggest clones take up about 18%. The source material was unstimulated CD8+ T cells sorted from spleen or lymph node cells, sampled before intestinal transplant. The receptor was isolated from a human donor who received an intestinal transplant.

The CDR3 loop is CASSLGYINEQFF. Here the CDR3 DNA reads TGTGCCAGCAGCTTAGGCTACATTAATGAGCAGTTCTTC. The chain couples TRBV5-6 to TRBJ2-1; D is uncertain. Germline V lookup: CDR1 SGHDT, CDR2 YYEEEE. This CDR3 has 13 amino acids. The germline V and J ends were trimmed by 2 bases and 7 bases, with 10 bases remaining between them.